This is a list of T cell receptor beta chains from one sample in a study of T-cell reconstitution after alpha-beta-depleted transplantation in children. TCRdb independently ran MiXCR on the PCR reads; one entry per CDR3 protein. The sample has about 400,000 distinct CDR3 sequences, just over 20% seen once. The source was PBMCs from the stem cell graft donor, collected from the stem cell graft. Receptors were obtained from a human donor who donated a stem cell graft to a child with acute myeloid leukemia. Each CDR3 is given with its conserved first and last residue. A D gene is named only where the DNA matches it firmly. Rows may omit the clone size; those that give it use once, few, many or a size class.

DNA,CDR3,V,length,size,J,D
TGTGCCACCAGCAACAGACGACAGGCCACAGAGACCCAGTACTTC,CATSNRRQATETQYF,TRBV15,15,many,TRBJ2-5,.
TGCGCCAGCAGCCAGCAGACAGGTGCCTCCTACGAGCAGTACTTC,CASSQQTGASYEQYF,TRBV4-1,15,.,TRBJ2-7,.
TGTGCCAGCAGTTTGAACACCGCCTACAATGAGCAGTTCTTC,CASSLNTAYNEQFF,TRBV12-3/TRBV12-4,14,few,TRBJ2-1,.
TGCGCCAGCAGCACAACTGGGAGCTCCTACAATGAGCAGTTCTTC,CASSTTGSSYNEQFF,TRBV5-1,15,.,TRBJ2-1,.
TGCAGTGCTAGAGGGACAGGGGGCAATGAAAAACTGTTTTTT,CSARGTGGNEKLFF,TRBV20-1,14,few,TRBJ1-4,TRBD1
TGTGCCAGCAGTTTAGCGGGAGGGTGGGATGAGCAGTTCTTC,CASSLAGGWDEQFF,TRBV12-3/TRBV12-4,14,.,TRBJ2-1,TRBD2
TGCGCCAGCAGCCAAGGGGCCCAAACCGGGGAGCTGTTTTTT,CASSQGAQTGELFF,TRBV4-3,14,few,TRBJ2-2,.
TGTGCCAGCAGTGAGAAAGGGGGCAGGGGGGATACGCAGTATTTT,CASSEKGGRGDTQYF,TRBV25-1,15,.,TRBJ2-3,TRBD1
TGTGCCAGCAGTGGCGGAGCCGGGGCCAACGTCCTGACTTTC,CASSGGAGANVLTF,TRBV25-1,14,many,TRBJ2-6,.
TGTGCCATCAGTGAGCCAAGACAGATTTCCTACGAGCAGTACTTC,CAISEPRQISYEQYF,TRBV10-3,15,few,TRBJ2-7,.
TGTGCCAGCAGTTTGGCACTAGTTGCTGAGCAGTTCTTC,CASSLALVAEQFF,TRBV12-3/TRBV12-4,13,.,TRBJ2-1,.
TGCGCCAGCAGCCAATCGACGCCTACGGAGCAGTACTTC,CASSQSTPTEQYF,TRBV4-1,13,few,TRBJ2-7,.
TGCAGTGCTAGAACACCCCGGGACAGGGCTAGGGATGAGCAGTTCTTC,CSARTPRDRARDEQFF,TRBV20-1,16,few,TRBJ2-1,TRBD1
TGCAGTGCTAGAGAGCCGGGACTAGAATTTGGCGAGCAGTACTTC,CSAREPGLEFGEQYF,TRBV20-1,15,few,TRBJ2-7,TRBD2
TGCGCCAGCAGTGAGAGGGGCAGGGAATATCAGCCCCAGCATTTT,CASSERGREYQPQHF,TRBV10-2,15,.,TRBJ1-5,.
TGTGCCAGCAGCTTACCCGGGACCTGGGGCGGCTACACCTTC,CASSLPGTWGGYTF,TRBV13,14,.,TRBJ1-2,.
TGCAGTGCTCTCCCGTTTGCGGGAGGACGAACAGATACGCAGTATTTT,CSALPFAGGRTDTQYF,TRBV20-1,16,.,TRBJ2-3,TRBD2
TGCAGTGCTCAGCGGACTAGAAAAGAGACCCAGTACTTC,CSAQRTRKETQYF,TRBV20-1,13,.,TRBJ2-5,TRBD2
TGCGCCAGCAGCCAAGGTCTAGCGGACATCTACTACGAGCAGTACTTC,CASSQGLADIYYEQYF,TRBV4-1,16,.,TRBJ2-7,TRBD2
TGTGCCATCAGGGGACAGGGGGCAACAGATACGCAGTATTTT,CAIRGQGATDTQYF,TRBV10-3,14,.,TRBJ2-3,TRBD1
TGCGCCAGCAGCCAAGATTCTGACTACGAGCAGTACTTC,CASSQDSDYEQYF,TRBV4-1,13,few,TRBJ2-7,.
TGTGCCAGCAGCCCTTTCCAGAGCACAGATACGCAGTATTTT,CASSPFQSTDTQYF,TRBV28,14,.,TRBJ2-3,.
TGTGCCAGCAGGGCCGGGACTAGCGGAACCTACGAGCAGTACTTC,CASRAGTSGTYEQYF,TRBV12-3/TRBV12-4,15,many,TRBJ2-7,TRBD2
TGTGCCAGCAGCGGGACAGGACTGGGGGGTGGCTACACCTTC,CASSGTGLGGGYTF,TRBV5-4,14,.,TRBJ1-2,TRBD1
TGTGCCAGCACAACATCTGAATCCGCAACTAATGAAAAACTGTTTTTT,CASTTSESATNEKLFF,TRBV6-5,16,few,TRBJ1-4,.
TGTGCCAGCAGTTTCAGGGTTCCACTCTATAATTCACCCCTCCACTTT,CASSFRVPLYNSPLHF,TRBV12-3/TRBV12-4,16,many,TRBJ1-6,.
TGTGCCAGCAGTTATGGGGCGGGAGCAGGTCCCGATACGCAGTATTTT,CASSYGAGAGPDTQYF,TRBV6-2/TRBV6-3,16,few,TRBJ2-3,TRBD2
TGTGCCAGCAGTAAGGGACAGTCGTCCACCGGGGAGCTGTTTTTT,CASSKGQSSTGELFF,TRBV12-3/TRBV12-4,15,few,TRBJ2-2,TRBD1
TGTGCCAGCAGAAAAAGGTTGCAGACTCCAGCTTTCGGTCAGCCCCAGCATTTT,CASRKRLQTPAFGQPQHF,TRBV12-3/TRBV12-4,18,.,TRBJ1-5,.
TGTGCCAGCAGCATCGACAGGGGGCTAGCGGGAGACTCTAATACGCAGTATTTT,CASSIDRGLAGDSNTQYF,TRBV7-8,18,.,TRBJ2-3,.
TGTGCCACCCGGCCGGCCTCTGGAAACACCATATATTTT,CATRPASGNTIYF,TRBV12-3/TRBV12-4,13,few,TRBJ1-3,.
TGTGCCAGCAGCTTGGGAGATCGTACCTACAATGAGCAGTTCTTC,CASSLGDRTYNEQFF,TRBV5-6,15,many,TRBJ2-1,.
TGTGCCAGTAGTATAGGAGCGGGATTCGTAAATGAGCAGTTCTTC,CASSIGAGFVNEQFF,TRBV19,15,few,TRBJ2-1,TRBD2